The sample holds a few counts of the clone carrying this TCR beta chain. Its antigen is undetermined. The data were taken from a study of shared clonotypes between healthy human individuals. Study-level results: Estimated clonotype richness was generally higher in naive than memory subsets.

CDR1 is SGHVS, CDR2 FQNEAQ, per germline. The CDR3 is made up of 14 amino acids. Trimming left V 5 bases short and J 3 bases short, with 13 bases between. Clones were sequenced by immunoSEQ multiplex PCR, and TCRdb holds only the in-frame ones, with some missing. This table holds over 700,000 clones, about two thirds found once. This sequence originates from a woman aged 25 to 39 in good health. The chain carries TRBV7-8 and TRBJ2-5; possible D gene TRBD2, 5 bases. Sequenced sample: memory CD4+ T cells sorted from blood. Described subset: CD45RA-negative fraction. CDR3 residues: CASSLEGQKETQYF. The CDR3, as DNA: TGTGCCAGCAGCCTAGAGGGCCAAAAAGAGACCCAGTACTTC.